This T cell receptor (beta chain) was recorded in a study of early T cells in non-severe SARS-CoV-2 infection. Overall study: Bulk RNA from unsorted whole blood was sequenced; chains were unpaired.

Looked up from germline, CDR1 is SQVTM and CDR2 is ANQGSEA. This CDR3 has 12 residues. V shed 3 bases and J shed 6 bases, with 11 bases lying between them. Individual cDNA molecules received unique molecular identifiers during library preparation. TCRdb recomputed calls from the 5' RACE reads with MiXCR, one row per CDR3 protein. The table lists just under 65,000 distinct CDR3 sequences, around 13% of them singletons, with around 4.2% in the top ten. Study observations and caveats: Matching with VDJdb favored anti-spike CD8 responses (missing private and CD4 specificities).

Concerning this clonotype: Its antigen remains unidentified.

Sample: whole blood. The J gene is TRBJ1-1, the V gene TRBV29-1, with D possibly TRBD1 on 6 matching bases. The sequence derives from an adult who was a healthcare worker with PCR-confirmed SARS-CoV-2 infection or an uninfected control (not recorded which). CDR3 nucleotides: TGCAGCGTTGATGGGGACACAGCTGAAGCTTTCTTT. This codes for CSVDGDTAEAFF.